This T cell receptor (beta chain) was identified in a study of CXCR3-negative and CXCR3-positive naive CD8 T cells. Overall study findings and caveats: CXCR3-negative naive cells had less hydrophobic TRB CDR3s than did CXCR3-positive naive cells. Partially decreased CXCR3 expression was recorded after cryopreservation, and fresh PBMCs were used in most assays.

Through 5' RACE with UMI labels, the TRB cDNA libraries were prepared. One entry per CDR3 protein, without DNA, is what TCRdb gives after re-calling the 5' RACE reads. This listing includes about 120,000 distinct CDR3 sequences. Germline CDR1 LNHNV, CDR2 YYDKDF (reference sequence). The CDR3 extends over 12 amino acids. As concerns this clonotype: The target antigen is unknown.

The sequence was obtained from a human donor in good health. Some clones in this sample may be carry-over from other donors' samples. The sequenced sample consisted of naive CXCR3+ CD8+ T cells from blood. Subset defined: CD45RO-CCR7+CD27+CD95- naive CD8+ T cells expressing CXCR3 (TNR3+). The chain links TRBV15 to TRBJ2-7. CDR3: CATSDRSYEQYF.